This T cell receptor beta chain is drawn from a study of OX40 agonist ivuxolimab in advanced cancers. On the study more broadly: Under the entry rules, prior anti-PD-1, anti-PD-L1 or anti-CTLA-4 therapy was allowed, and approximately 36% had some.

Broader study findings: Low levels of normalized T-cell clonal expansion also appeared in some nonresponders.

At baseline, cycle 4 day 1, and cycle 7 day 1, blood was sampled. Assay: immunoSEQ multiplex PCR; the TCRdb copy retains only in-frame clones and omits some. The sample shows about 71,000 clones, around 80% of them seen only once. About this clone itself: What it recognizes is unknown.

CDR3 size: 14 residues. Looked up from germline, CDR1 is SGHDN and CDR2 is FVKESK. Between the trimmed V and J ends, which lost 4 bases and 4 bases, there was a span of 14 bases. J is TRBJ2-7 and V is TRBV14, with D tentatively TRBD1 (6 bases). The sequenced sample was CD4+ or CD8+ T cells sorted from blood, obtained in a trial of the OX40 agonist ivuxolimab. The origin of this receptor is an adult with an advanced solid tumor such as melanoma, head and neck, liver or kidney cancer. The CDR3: CASSPQAGAYEQYF. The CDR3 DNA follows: TGTGCCAGCAGCCCACAGGCAGGGGCGTACGAGCAGTACTTC.